These 3 T cell receptor beta chains were sequenced from one sample in a study of blood T cell repertoires in COVID-19. TCRdb's table, derived via immunoSEQ multiplex PCR, lists solely in-frame clones and lacks some. This table has hundreds of thousands of clones, 80% to 90% appearing once. Sequenced sample: PBMCs or T cells enriched from blood (not recorded which). The receptors stem from a man aged 35 to 55 in a cohort exposed to, infected with or recovered from COVID-19 (not recorded which).

The V gene is TRBV30, the J gene TRBJ1-2; D unclear. Deletions cut 7 bases from V and 4 bases from J, with 16 bases between. CDR1 and CDR2 (germline): GTSNPN, SVGIG (reference sequence). This CDR3 is 13 amino acids long. CDR3 nucleotides: TGTGCCTACCTAATATCAGGAACCTATGGCTACACCTTC. As protein: CAYLISGTYGYTF.

The CDR3 sequence is CASSLEGQPGNTIYF. CDR3 in DNA: TGTGCCAGCAGCTTAGAAGGACAGCCTGGAAACACCATATATTTT. The V and J genes are TRBV7-9 and TRBJ1-3; D may be TRBD1 (6 bases). Trimming removed 1 base from V and 2 bases from J, with 9 bases in between. The germline CDR1 and CDR2 sequences are SEHNR and FQNEAQ (reference sequence). The CDR3 has 15 amino acids.

The J gene is TRBJ1-5, the V gene TRBV18, with D maybe TRBD1 (6 bases). CDR3 length: 15 residues. V dropped 1 base and J dropped 4 bases, with 11 bases sitting between them. CDR1 is KGHSH and CDR2 is LQKENI in the germline V gene. This CDR3 reads CASSPRQGTNQPQHF. CDR3 sequence (DNA): TGTGCCAGCTCACCACGCCAAGGGACAAATCAGCCCCAGCATTTT. Filled out from reference TRBV18 and TRBJ1-5, the complete variable domain reads NAGVMQNPRHLVRRRGQEARLRCSPMKGHSHVYWYRQLPEEGLKFMVYLQKENIIDESGMPKERFSAEFPKEGPSILRIQQVVRGDSAAYFCASSPRQGTNQPQHFGDGTRLSIL.